A single sample is the source of the 29 T cell receptor beta chains below, sequenced in a study of T cell responses to AZD1222 COVID-19 vaccine. Some clones are missing from TCRdb's copy, which holds only in-frame ones; the method was immunoSEQ multiplex PCR. The table has more than 100,000 clones, 92% seen once; the top ten hold more than 7%. The sequences come from peripheral blood, collected 28 days after the second AZD1222 dose. Receptor source: an adult who received the AZD1222 COVID-19 vaccine.

The chain couples TRBV29-1 to TRBJ1-1; a possible D gene is TRBD1 (6 bases). Germline V lookup: CDR1 SQVTM, CDR2 ANQGSEA. The CDR3 covers 11 residues. V lost 6 bases to trimming and J lost 8 bases, with 13 bases between them. The CDR3 region is CSVGGAKEAFF. The CDR3 coding sequence is TGCAGCGTGGGGGGGGCCAAAGAAGCTTTCTTT.

The chain couples TRBV4-1 to TRBJ1-5; D is unclear. Germline values: CDR1 MGHRA, CDR2 YSYEKL. The V end lost 0 bases, the J end lost 7 bases, and 13 bases lay between the germline ends. CDR3 length equals 15 residues. In nucleotides, the CDR3 is TGCGCCAGCAGCCAAGATTCTTTTGGGAGCCAGCCCCAGCATTTT. Amino acids: CASSQDSFGSQPQHF.

Comments on this clone: Other DNA sequences in this specimen translate into the identical CDR3. J is TRBJ1-5 and V is TRBV18; 7 bases line up with TRBD1. V lost 3 bases, J lost 4 bases, and 3 bases stayed unmatched. The CDR3 sequence is 14 residues long. Germline-derived CDR1 and CDR2 are KGHSH and LQKENI. CDR3 sequence: CASSPTGQNQPQHF. For the CDR3, the DNA is TGTGCCAGCTCACCGACAGGGCAGAATCAGCCCCAGCATTTT. Complete variable domain (other parts from reference TRBV18 and TRBJ1-5): NAGVMQNPRHLVRRRGQEARLRCSPMKGHSHVYWYRQLPEEGLKFMVYLQKENIIDESGMPKERFSAEFPKEGPSILRIQQVVRGDSAAYFCASSPTGQNQPQHFGDGTRLSIL.

This rearrangement joins TRBV5-1 to TRBJ2-5; TRBD2 agrees at 14 bases. Per germline, CDR1 SGHRS and CDR2 YFSETQ. The CDR3 totals 18 residues. V trimming: 5 bases; J trimming: 0 bases; junction bases outside the gene matches: 9. The CDR3 reads CASSSGLAGGHYQETQYF. Written as DNA, the CDR3 is TGCGCCAGCAGTTCTGGACTAGCGGGAGGACATTACCAAGAGACCCAGTACTTC.

V usage is TRBV7-6 and J usage is TRBJ2-2, with D perhaps TRBD2 (5 bases). This CDR3 contains 17 residues. The germline V gene has CDR1 SGHVS and CDR2 FNYEAQ. V was clipped by 5 bases and J by 6 bases, with 22 bases between them. CDR3 sequence (DNA): TGTGCCAGCAGCCCTAGCCAGCACTCTAAAAACCCCGGGGAGCTGTTTTTT. It specifies CASSPSQHSKNPGELFF.

The chain is built from TRBV2 and TRBJ2-7, with a tentative D call TRBD1 (5 bases). This CDR3 region has 16 residues. With 7 bases removed from V and 0 bases from J, the gap between germline ends came to 19 bases. Per germline, CDR1 SNHLY and CDR2 FYNNEI. CDR3 sequence: CASIDRRFANSYEQYF. The CDR3 DNA follows: TGTGCCAGCATTGACAGACGCTTCGCTAACTCCTACGAGCAGTACTTC.

The V call is TRBV5-6, the J call TRBJ2-2; 9 bases match TRBD1. With V trimmed by 4 bases and J by 9 bases, 10 bases remained unmatched. Per germline, CDR1 SGHDT and CDR2 YYEEEE. The CDR3 is 15 residues long. The CDR3 bases are TGTGCCAGCAGCCCTACCCGGACAGGGGCGAGGGAGCTGTTTTTT. Protein product: CASSPTRTGARELFF.

The rearrangement joins TRBV6-6 to TRBJ2-2; 9 positions agree with TRBD1. The CDR3 runs to 17 residues. Germline V gene data show CDR1 as MNHNY and CDR2 as SVGAGI (reference sequence). Losses at the gene ends were 6 bases for V and 3 bases for J; bases not matched to a gene: 11. This chain's CDR3 is CASSRKYRGLDTGELFF. The CDR3, as DNA: TGTGCCAGCAGCCGAAAATACAGGGGGCTGGACACCGGGGAGCTGTTTTTT.

The rearrangement uses TRBV7-2 and TRBJ1-5; 8 bases map to TRBD1. CDR1 is SGHTA and CDR2 is FQGNSA in the germline V gene. Trimming at V came to 5 bases and at J to 3 bases, leaving 6 bases not matched to a gene. The CDR3 consists of 15 residues. CDR3 coding DNA: TGTGCCAGCAGCCTACAGGGGGTATTCAATCAGCCCCAGCATTTT. This gives the protein CASSLQGVFNQPQHF.

In DNA form, the CDR3 reads TGTGCCAGCAGTTACGAGGGGTCGGGCGAGCAGTACTTC. Amino acids: CASSYEGSGEQYF. The chain recombines TRBV6-5 with TRBJ2-7; tentatively, D is TRBD1 or TRBD2 (5 bases each). The CDR3 is 13 amino acids. Germline V gives CDR1 MNHEY, CDR2 SVGAGI. Trimming removed 2 bases at V and 6 bases at J, with 11 bases between.

This chain links TRBV24-1 with TRBJ2-1; TRBD2 agrees at 10 bases. V trimming: 5 bases; J trimming: 3 bases; junction bases outside the gene matches: 21. From germline, CDR1 is KGHDR and CDR2 SFDVKD. The CDR3 length is 21 residues. The DNA of the CDR3 is TGTGCCACCAGTGCATCCGGACAGTTAGCACTAGCGGGGCTAAACTACAATGAGCAGTTCTTC. Its protein is CATSASGQLALAGLNYNEQFF.

The J gene is TRBJ2-7, the V gene TRBV14; D is undetermined. Germline V CDR1 and CDR2: SGHDN, FVKESK. This CDR3 is 15 amino acids long. Trimming pared 0 bases from V and 4 bases from J, leaving 13 bases between. The CDR3 loop is CASSQDVGGVYEQYF. For the CDR3, the DNA is TGTGCCAGCAGCCAAGATGTGGGTGGGGTTTACGAGCAGTACTTC. Based on the CDR3 plus reference TRBV14 and TRBJ2-7, the full variable domain is EAGVTQFPSHSVIEKGQTVTLRCDPISGHDNLYWYRRVMGKEIKFLLHFVKESKQDESGMPNNRFLAERTGGTYSTLKVQPAELEDSGVYFCASSQDVGGVYEQYFGPGTRLTVT.

This chain joins TRBV18 and TRBJ2-3; D call uncertain. Trimming left V 3 bases short and J 2 bases short, with 6 bases between. This CDR3 region has 13 residues. Germline CDR1 is KGHSH and CDR2 is LQKENI. The CDR3 region is CASSPGPTDTQYF. Here the CDR3 DNA reads TGTGCCAGCTCACCGGGTCCCACAGATACGCAGTATTTT.

This clone was counted between two and nine times. This chain joins TRBV7-9 and TRBJ1-1; D unclear. The V and J ends lost 1 base and 6 bases respectively, with 12 bases between them. This CDR3 region has 14 residues. The germline V gene has CDR1 SEHNR and CDR2 FQNEAQ (reference sequence). This CDR3 is CASSLGVGSSEAFF. The CDR3 DNA follows: TGTGCCAGCAGCTTAGGGGTTGGTTCCTCTGAAGCTTTCTTT. The whole variable domain, filled in from reference TRBV7-9 and TRBJ1-1, reads DTGVSQNPRHKITKRGQNVTFRCDPISEHNRLYWYRQTLGQGPEFLTYFQNEAQLEKSRLLSDRFSAERPKGSFSTLEIQRTEQGDSAMYLCASSLGVGSSEAFFGQGTRLTVV.

V and J are TRBV7-2 and TRBJ1-2, with 7 bases that match TRBD1. The germline gives CDR1 SGHTA, CDR2 FQGNSA. V shed 4 bases, J shed 2 bases, and the junction held 4 bases outside the gene matches. This CDR3 spans 14 amino acids. This CDR3 reads CASSSPTGNYGYTF. CDR3 DNA sequence: TGTGCCAGCAGCTCACCGACAGGGAACTATGGCTACACCTTC. Based on the CDR3 plus reference TRBV7-2 and TRBJ1-2, the full variable domain is GAGVSQSPSNKVTEKGKDVELRCDPISGHTALYWYRQSLGQGLEFLIYFQGNSAPDKSGLPSDRFSAERTGGSVSTLTIQRTQQEDSAVYLCASSSPTGNYGYTFGSGTRLTVV.

The V and J genes are TRBV5-1 and TRBJ2-1; 12 bases line up with TRBD1. V lost 4 bases, J lost 9 bases, and 8 bases stayed unmatched. This CDR3 spans 15 amino acids. Germline-derived CDR1 and CDR2 are SGHRS and YFSETQ. CDR3 in amino acids: CASSRPGTGGVEQFF. CDR3 DNA sequence: TGCGCCAGCAGCCGTCCCGGGACAGGGGGCGTTGAGCAGTTCTTC. Full variable domain (rest looked up from reference TRBV5-1 and TRBJ2-1): KAGVTQTPRYLIKTRGQQVTLSCSPISGHRSVSWYQQTPGQGLQFLFEYFSETQRNKGNFPGRFSGRQFSNSRSEMNVSTLELGDSALYLCASSRPGTGGVEQFFGPGTRLTVL.

This rearrangement joins TRBV5-6 to TRBJ1-5; TRBD1 matches 7 bases. This CDR3 spans 14 amino acids. Germline V gene lookup returns CDR1 SGHDT and CDR2 YYEEEE. The trim removed 3 bases at V and 5 bases at J, leaving 5 bases unmatched. CDR3 nucleotides: TGTGCCAGCAGCTCGACAGGGATAGATCAGCCCCAGCATTTT. Translation: CASSSTGIDQPQHF.

The chain has TRBV3-1 (or the pseudogene TRBV3-2) and TRBJ2-6; D may be TRBD1 (6 bases). The CDR3 totals 18 residues. Germline V gene lookup returns CDR1 LGHDT and CDR2 YNNKEL (reference sequence). The V and J ends lost 3 bases and 1 base respectively, with 16 bases between them. CDR3 sequence reads: CASSQPRQAQSGANVLTF. The CDR3 DNA reads as TGTGCCAGCAGCCAGCCCCGACAGGCCCAATCTGGGGCCAACGTCCTGACTTTC.

This rearrangement joins TRBV7-2 to TRBJ2-7; TRBD1 aligns across 10 bases. The CDR3 is made up of 14 amino acids. From germline, CDR1 is SGHTA and CDR2 FQGNSA. The ends lost 1 base at V and 4 bases at J; junction bases unmatched: 1. In DNA form, the CDR3 reads TGTGCCAGCAGCTTAGGACAGGGGGCTTACGAGCAGTACTTC. Its protein is CASSLGQGAYEQYF.

The chain uses TRBV27 and TRBJ2-7, with D tentatively TRBD1 or TRBD2 (5 bases each). The CDR3 has 15 amino acids. Trimming removed 3 bases at V and 0 bases at J, with 12 bases between. CDR1 and CDR2 (germline): MNHEY, SMNVEV (reference sequence). CDR3 in DNA: TGTGCCAGCAGTTTGGGACGGGCCCGCTCCTACGAGCAGTACTTC. Its translation: CASSLGRARSYEQYF.

The V gene is TRBV27, the J gene TRBJ2-1; 7 nucleotides match TRBD1. In germline, CDR1 is MNHEY, CDR2 SMNVEV (reference sequence). The ends lost 10 bases at V and 5 bases at J; junction bases unmatched: 20. The CDR3 has 17 amino acids. The CDR3 protein is CATRFFLEGALNNEQFF. The DNA of the CDR3 is TGTGCCACCCGATTTTTTTTAGAGGGGGCTTTAAACAATGAGCAGTTCTTC.

CDR3 residues: CASSSRQGTYEQYF. Written as DNA, the CDR3 is TGTGCCAGCAGCTCTCGACAGGGGACCTACGAGCAGTACTTC. V is TRBV7-2 and J is TRBJ2-7, with TRBD1 identical over 8 bases. V lost 4 bases and J lost 2; bases outside the gene matches: 4. Germline lookup yields CDR1 SGHTA and CDR2 FQGNSA. This CDR3 spans 14 amino acids. Filled out from reference TRBV7-2 and TRBJ2-7, the complete variable domain reads GAGVSQSPSNKVTEKGKDVELRCDPISGHTALYWYRQSLGQGLEFLIYFQGNSAPDKSGLPSDRFSAERTGGSVSTLTIQRTQQEDSAVYLCASSSRQGTYEQYFGPGTRLTVT.

The chain carries TRBV6-5 and TRBJ2-4; TRBD1 is a possible D gene (5 bases). This CDR3 spans 14 amino acids. V shed 0 bases and J shed 7 bases, with 10 bases lying between them. The germline CDR1 and CDR2 sequences are MNHEY and SVGAGI. The CDR3 region has the DNA TGTGCCAGCAGTTACTCGGGGCGGAAGAACATTCAGTACTTC. The encoded protein is CASSYSGRKNIQYF.

The CDR3 region is CAISAGGGQNEAFF. CDR3 nucleotide sequence: TGTGCCATCAGTGCCGGGGGGGGCCAAAATGAAGCTTTCTTT. This sequence joins TRBV10-3 and TRBJ1-1, with D perhaps TRBD1 (6 bases). Looked up from germline, CDR1 is ENHRY and CDR2 is SYGVKD. The V and J ends lost 4 bases and 7 bases respectively, with 16 bases between them. The CDR3 totals 14 residues.

The CDR3 is CASSLENQYNEKLFF. The CDR3 region has the DNA TGTGCCAGCAGTTTAGAAAACCAATATAATGAAAAACTGTTTTTT. The chain joins TRBV28 to TRBJ1-4; D uncertain. The CDR3 is 15 amino acids. Trimming stripped 2 bases from V and 4 bases from J, with 11 bases between. Germline V gives CDR1 MDHEN, CDR2 SYDVKM. Based on the CDR3 plus reference TRBV28 and TRBJ1-4, the full variable domain is DVKVTQSSRYLVKRTGEKVFLECVQDMDHENMFWYRQDPGLGLRLIYFSYDVKMKEKGDIPEGYSVSREKKERFSLILESASTNQTSMYLCASSLENQYNEKLFFGSGTQLSVL.

The chain joins TRBV20-1 to TRBJ2-4; D is ambiguous. Germline CDR1 is DFQATT and CDR2 is SNEGSKA (reference sequence). The CDR3 length is 11 residues. V was clipped by 7 bases and J by 0 bases, with 4 bases between them. The CDR3, as DNA: TGCAGTGAGCTAGCCAAAAACATTCAGTACTTC. Encoded protein: CSELAKNIQYF.

This chain connects TRBV3-1 (or the pseudogene TRBV3-2) to TRBJ1-1, with a possible D match to TRBD1 (5 bases). This CDR3 contains 14 residues. Germline V gene lookup returns CDR1 LGHDT and CDR2 YNNKEL (reference sequence). Trimming pared 3 bases from V and 0 bases from J, leaving 8 bases between. In DNA form, the CDR3 reads TGTGCCAGCAGCCACGGGACGTTGAACACTGAAGCTTTCTTT. Translating gives CASSHGTLNTEAFF.

The chain is built from TRBV25-1 and TRBJ2-7, with D perhaps matching TRBD1 (5 bases). From germline, CDR1 is MGHDK and CDR2 SYGVNS. CDR3 size: 15 residues. The ends were cut back, 6 bases at V and 3 bases at J, with 18 bases in the middle. The CDR3 loop reads CASSHQGFSGYEQYF. CDR3 in DNA: TGTGCCAGCAGCCATCAGGGATTTTCGGGCTACGAGCAGTACTTC.

This chain uses TRBV14 with TRBJ2-3; 7 bases agree with TRBD2. Germline V CDR1 and CDR2: SGHDN, FVKESK. This CDR3 spans 16 amino acids. V shed 0 bases, J shed 0 bases, and the junction held 3 bases outside the gene matches. The CDR3: CASSQDRLASTDTQYF. The CDR3 nucleotides are TGTGCCAGCAGCCAAGATCGACTAGCTAGCACAGATACGCAGTATTTT.